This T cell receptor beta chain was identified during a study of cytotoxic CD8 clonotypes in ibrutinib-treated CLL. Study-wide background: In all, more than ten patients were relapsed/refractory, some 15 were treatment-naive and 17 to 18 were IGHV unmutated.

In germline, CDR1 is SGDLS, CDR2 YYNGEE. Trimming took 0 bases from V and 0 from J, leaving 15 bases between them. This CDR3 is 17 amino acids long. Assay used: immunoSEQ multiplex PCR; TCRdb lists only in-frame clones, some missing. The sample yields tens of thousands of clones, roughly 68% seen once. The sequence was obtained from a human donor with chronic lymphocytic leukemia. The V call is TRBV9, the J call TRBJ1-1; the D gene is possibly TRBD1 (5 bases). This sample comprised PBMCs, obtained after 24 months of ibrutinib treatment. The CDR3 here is CASSVGGPGRMNTEAFF. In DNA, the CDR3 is TGTGCCAGCAGCGTAGGTGGCCCAGGGAGAATGAACACTGAAGCTTTCTTT.